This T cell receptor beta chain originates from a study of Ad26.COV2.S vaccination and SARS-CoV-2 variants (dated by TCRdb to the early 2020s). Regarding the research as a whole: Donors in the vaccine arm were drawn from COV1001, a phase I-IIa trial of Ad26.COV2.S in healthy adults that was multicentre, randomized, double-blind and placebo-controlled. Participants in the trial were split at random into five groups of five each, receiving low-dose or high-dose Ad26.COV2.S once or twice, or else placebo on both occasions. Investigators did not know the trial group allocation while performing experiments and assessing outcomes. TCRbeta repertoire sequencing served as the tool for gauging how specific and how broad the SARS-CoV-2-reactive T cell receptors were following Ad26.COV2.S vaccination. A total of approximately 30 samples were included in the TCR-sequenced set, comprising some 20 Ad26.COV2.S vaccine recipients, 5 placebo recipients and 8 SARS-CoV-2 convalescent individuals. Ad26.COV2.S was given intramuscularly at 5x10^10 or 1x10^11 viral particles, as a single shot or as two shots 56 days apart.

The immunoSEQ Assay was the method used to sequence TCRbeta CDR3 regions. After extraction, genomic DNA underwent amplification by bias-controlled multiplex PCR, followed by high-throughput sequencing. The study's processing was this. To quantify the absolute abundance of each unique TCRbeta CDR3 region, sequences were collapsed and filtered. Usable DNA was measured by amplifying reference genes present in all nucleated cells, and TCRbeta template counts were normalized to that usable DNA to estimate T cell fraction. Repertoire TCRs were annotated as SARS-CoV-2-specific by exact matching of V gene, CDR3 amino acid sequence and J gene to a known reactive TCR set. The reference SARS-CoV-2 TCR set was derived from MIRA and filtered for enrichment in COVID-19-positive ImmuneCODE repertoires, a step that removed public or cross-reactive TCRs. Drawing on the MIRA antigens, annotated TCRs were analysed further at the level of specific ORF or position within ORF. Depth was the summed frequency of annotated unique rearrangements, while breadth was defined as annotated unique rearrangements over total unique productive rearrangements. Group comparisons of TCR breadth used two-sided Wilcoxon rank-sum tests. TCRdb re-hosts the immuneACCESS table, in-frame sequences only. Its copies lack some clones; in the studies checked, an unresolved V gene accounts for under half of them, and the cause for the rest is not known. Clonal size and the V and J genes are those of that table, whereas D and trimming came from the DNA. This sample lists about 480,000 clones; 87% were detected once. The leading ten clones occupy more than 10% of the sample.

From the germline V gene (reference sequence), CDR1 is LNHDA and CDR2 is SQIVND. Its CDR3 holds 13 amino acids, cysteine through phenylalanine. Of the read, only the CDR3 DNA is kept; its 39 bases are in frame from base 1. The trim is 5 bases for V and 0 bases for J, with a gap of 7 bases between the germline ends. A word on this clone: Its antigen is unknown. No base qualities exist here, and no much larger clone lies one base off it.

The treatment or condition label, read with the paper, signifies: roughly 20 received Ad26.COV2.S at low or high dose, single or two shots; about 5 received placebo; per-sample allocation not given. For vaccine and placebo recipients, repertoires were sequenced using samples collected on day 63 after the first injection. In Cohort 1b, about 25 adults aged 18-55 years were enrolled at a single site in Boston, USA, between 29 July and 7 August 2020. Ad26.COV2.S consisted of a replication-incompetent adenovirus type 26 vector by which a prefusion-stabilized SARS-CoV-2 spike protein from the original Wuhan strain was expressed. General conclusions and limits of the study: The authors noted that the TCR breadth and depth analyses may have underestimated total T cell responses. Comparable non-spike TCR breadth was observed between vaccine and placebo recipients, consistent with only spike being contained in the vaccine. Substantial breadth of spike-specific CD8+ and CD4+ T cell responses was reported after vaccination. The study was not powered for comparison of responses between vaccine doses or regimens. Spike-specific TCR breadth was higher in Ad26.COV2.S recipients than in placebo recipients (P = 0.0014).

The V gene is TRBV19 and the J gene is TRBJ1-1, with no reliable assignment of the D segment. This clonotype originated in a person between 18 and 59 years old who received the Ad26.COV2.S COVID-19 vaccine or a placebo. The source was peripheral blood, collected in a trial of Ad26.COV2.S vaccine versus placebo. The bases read TGTGCCAGTAGTCTGGCGGTGAACACTGAAGCTTTCTTT. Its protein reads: CASSLAVNTEAFF.